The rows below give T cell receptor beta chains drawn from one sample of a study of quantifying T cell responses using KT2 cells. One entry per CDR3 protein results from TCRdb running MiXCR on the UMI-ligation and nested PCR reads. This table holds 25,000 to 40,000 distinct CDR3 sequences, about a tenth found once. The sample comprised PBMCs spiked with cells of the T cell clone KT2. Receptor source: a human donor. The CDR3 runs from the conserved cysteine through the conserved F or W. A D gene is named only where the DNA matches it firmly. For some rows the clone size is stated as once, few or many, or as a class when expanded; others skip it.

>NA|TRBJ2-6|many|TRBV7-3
TGTGCCAGCAGCCCCACCCCAGGTTCCGGGGCCAACGTCCTGACTTTC
CASSPTPGSGANVLTF
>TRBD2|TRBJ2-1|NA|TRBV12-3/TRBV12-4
TGTGCCAGCAGACTGGGACTTGCCCGGGGGGGGAATGAGCAGTTCTTC
CASRLGLARGGNEQFF
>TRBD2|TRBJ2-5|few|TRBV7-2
TGTGCCAGCAGCTTCAATTTTGGACTAGGAATTGGTGGAGAGACCCAGTACTTC
CASSFNFGLGIGGETQYF
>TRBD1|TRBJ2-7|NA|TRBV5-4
TGTGCCAGCAGCTCCGGGACAGGGTTCTACGAGCAGTACTTC
CASSSGTGFYEQYF
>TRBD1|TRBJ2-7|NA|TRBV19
TGTGCCAGTAGTATGCAGCACAGGGGCGAGCAGTACTTC
CASSMQHRGEQYF
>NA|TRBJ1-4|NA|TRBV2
TGTGCCAGCAGCCTCGGCGTGCGGGTTAATGAAAAACTGTTTTTT
CASSLGVRVNEKLFF
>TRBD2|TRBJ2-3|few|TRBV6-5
TGTGCCAGCAGCCGCGGACTAGCGGGTGCAGATACGCAGTATTTT
CASSRGLAGADTQYF
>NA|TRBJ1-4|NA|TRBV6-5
TGTGCCAGCAGCCGAGAGGGTGGCGAAAAACTGTTTTTT
CASSREGGEKLFF
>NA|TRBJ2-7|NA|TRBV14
TGTGCCAGCAGCCGATCAACGGACTACGAGCAGTACTTC
CASSRSTDYEQYF
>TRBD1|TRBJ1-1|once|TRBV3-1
TGTGCCAGCACCTTGGGACAGGGAGGACGCACTGAAGCTTTCTTT
CASTLGQGGRTEAFF
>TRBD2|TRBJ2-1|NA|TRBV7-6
TGTGCCAGCAGCCCAAATCCGGGACTAGCGGGAGGGCCAAGCTCCTACAATGAGCAGTTCTTC
CASSPNPGLAGGPSSYNEQFF
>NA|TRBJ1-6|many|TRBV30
TGTGCCTGGAGCGGCTACTCCTATAATTCACCCCTCCACTTT
CAWSGYSYNSPLHF
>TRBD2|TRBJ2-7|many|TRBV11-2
TGTGCCAGCAGCTTACAACTAGCGGGAGGGCCAGTATTCTACGAGCAGTACTTC
CASSLQLAGGPVFYEQYF
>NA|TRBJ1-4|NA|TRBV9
TGTGCCAGCAGCTTAGAGGGGGAGTTAGGCGAAAAACTGTTTTTT
CASSLEGELGEKLFF
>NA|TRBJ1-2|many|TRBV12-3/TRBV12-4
TGTGCCAGCTCAGCCTTAGGACAGAGCTATGGCTACACCTTC
CASSALGQSYGYTF
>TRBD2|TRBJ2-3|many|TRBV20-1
TGCAGTGCAGTAGCGGGGAGGTTCCTTTTATTTACAGATACGCAGTATTTT
CSAVAGRFLLFTDTQYF
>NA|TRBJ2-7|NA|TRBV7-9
TGTGCCAGCAGCTTAGAACCCTACGAGCAGTACTTC
CASSLEPYEQYF
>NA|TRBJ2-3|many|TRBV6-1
TGTGCCAGCCCTACGCCACCGGGGAGCACAGATACGCAGTATTTT
CASPTPPGSTDTQYF
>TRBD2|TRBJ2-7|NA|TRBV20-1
TGCAGTGCTTCAGTAGCGGGAGACGAGCAGTACTTC
CSASVAGDEQYF
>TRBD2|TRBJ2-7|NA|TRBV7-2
TGTGCCAGCGGACGGGCGGGAGTTCGCTCCTACGAGCAGTACTTC
CASGRAGVRSYEQYF
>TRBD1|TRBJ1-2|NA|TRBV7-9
TGTGCCAGCAGCTTAAGAACAGGGGGCGCGGGCTATGGCTACACCTTC
CASSLRTGGAGYGYTF
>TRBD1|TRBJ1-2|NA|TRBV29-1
TGCAGCACGAGGGACAGTCCTATGAGCTACACCTTC
CSTRDSPMSYTF
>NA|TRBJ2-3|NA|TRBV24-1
TGTGCCACCAGTGATAGGGGCGGCACAGATACGCAGTATTTT
CATSDRGGTDTQYF
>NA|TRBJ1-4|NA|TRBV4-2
TGTGCCAGCAGCCAAGTCGGACGAAATGAAAAACTGTTTTTT
CASSQVGRNEKLFF
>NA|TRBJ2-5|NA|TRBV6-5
TGTGCCAGCAGTTACTCTCCACTCAGTGGTTACCAAGAGACCCAGTACTTC
CASSYSPLSGYQETQYF
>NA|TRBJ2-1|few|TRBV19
TGTGCCAGTAGAAACCCCGGGTCCTACAATGAGCAGTTCTTC
CASRNPGSYNEQFF
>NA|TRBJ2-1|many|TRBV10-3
TGTGCCATCAGTGAGCGGGAGTACAATGAGCAGTTCTTC
CAISEREYNEQFF
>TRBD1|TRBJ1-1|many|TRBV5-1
TGCGCCAGCAGCTGGGACAGGATGAACACTGAAGCTTTCTTT
CASSWDRMNTEAFF
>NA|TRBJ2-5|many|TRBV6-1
TGTGCCAGCAGCATTACTTTAGGGGAGACCCAGTACTTC
CASSITLGETQYF
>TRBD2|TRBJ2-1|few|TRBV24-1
TGTGCCACCAGCCCCGGAGCGGGGTGGGAGGCGGATGAGCAGTTCTTC
CATSPGAGWEADEQFF
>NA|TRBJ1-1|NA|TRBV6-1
TGTGCCAGCAGGTATAAGATCATGAACACTGAAGCTTTCTTT
CASRYKIMNTEAFF
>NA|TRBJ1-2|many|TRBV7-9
TGTGCCAGCAGCTCGATGACGGGGTATGGCTACACCTTC
CASSSMTGYGYTF